The clone carrying this T cell receptor (beta chain) was counted once. Its antigen is still unknown. This specimen belongs to a study of OX40 agonist ivuxolimab in advanced cancers. This CDR3 is built from 19 residues. Germline lookup yields CDR1 LNHNV and CDR2 YYDKDF (reference sequence). After removal of 0 bases from V and 1 base from J, the junction contained 10 bases not matched to a gene. Generated by immunoSEQ multiplex PCR, the TCRdb table keeps only in-frame clones and is missing some. The top ten clones hold roughly 0.99% of a sample with under 150,000 clones, 75% to 95% of them seen once. Study-level results: With doses of 0.1 to 3.0 mg/kg, CD4+ and CD8+ blood T cells had undergone clonal expansion by week 6.

Sequences were derived from CD4+ or CD8+ T cells sorted from blood, sampled in a trial of the OX40 agonist ivuxolimab. This TCR was sampled from an adult with an advanced solid tumor such as melanoma, head and neck, liver or kidney cancer. This rearrangement joins TRBV15 to TRBJ2-2, with 8 positions matching TRBD2. The CDR3 nucleotides read TGTGCCACCAGCAGAGATGAACTAGCGGTTGACAAGAACACCGGGGAGCTGTTTTTT. Translating it yields CATSRDELAVDKNTGELFF.